This entry lists 2 T cell receptor beta chains sequenced from one sample in a study of CD8 T cells in Susac syndrome. cDNA came from roughly 0.53 to 1 ug RNA primed by random hexamers. TCRdb reprocessed the immunoSEQ multiplex PCR reads with MiXCR, giving one entry per CDR3 protein. The profile shows some 160,000 distinct CDR3 sequences, almost 96% of them singletons. The sequenced sample consisted of CD4+ T cells from PBMCs. These receptor sequences come from a human donor with Susac syndrome.

This clonotype has just one count. The J gene is TRBJ1-5, the V gene TRBV2; D remains ambiguous. Deletions cut 5 bases from V and 7 bases from J, with 15 bases between. This CDR3 spans 14 amino acids. Germline CDR1 SNHLY, CDR2 FYNNEI. The CDR3 sequence: CASSIISSEQPQHF. In DNA form, the CDR3 reads TGTGCCAGCAGTATTATCAGCTCGGAACAGCCCCAGCATTTT. Drawing the rest from reference TRBV2 and TRBJ1-5, the complete variable domain is EPEVTQTPSHQVTQMGQEVILRCVPISNHLYFYWYRQILGQKVEFLVSFYNNEISEKSEIFDDQFSVERPDGSNFTLKIRSTKLEDSAMYFCASSIISSEQPQHFGDGTRLSIL.

The chain is built from TRBV6-5 and TRBJ2-3, with TRBD2 as a possible D gene (6 bases). CDR1 MNHEY and CDR2 SVGAGI come from the germline V gene. The CDR3 consists of 14 residues. V lost 2 bases and J lost 4, with 10 bases in between. CDR3 nucleotide sequence: TGTGCCAGCAGTTACAGGCGGGGTGCAGATACGCAGTATTTT. Translated: CASSYRRGADTQYF.